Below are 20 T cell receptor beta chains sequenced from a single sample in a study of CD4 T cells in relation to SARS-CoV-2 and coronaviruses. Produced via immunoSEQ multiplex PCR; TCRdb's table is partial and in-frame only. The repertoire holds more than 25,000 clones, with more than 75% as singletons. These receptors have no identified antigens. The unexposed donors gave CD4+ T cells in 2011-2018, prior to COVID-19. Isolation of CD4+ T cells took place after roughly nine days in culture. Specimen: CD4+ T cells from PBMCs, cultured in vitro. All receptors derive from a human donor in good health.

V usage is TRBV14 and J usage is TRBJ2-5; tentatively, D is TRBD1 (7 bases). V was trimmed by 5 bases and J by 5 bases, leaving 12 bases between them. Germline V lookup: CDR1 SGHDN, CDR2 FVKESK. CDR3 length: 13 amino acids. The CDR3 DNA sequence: TGTGCCAGCAGCAACAGGGGAGGTGAGACCCAGTACTTC. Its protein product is CASSNRGGETQYF.

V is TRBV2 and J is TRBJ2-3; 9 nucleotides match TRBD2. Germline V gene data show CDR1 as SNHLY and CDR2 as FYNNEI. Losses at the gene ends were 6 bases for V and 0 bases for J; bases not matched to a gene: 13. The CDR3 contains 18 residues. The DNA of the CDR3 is TGTGCCAGCAGACTCTGGGGTAGCGGGGGAAAGAGCACAGATACGCAGTATTTT. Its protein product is CASRLWGSGGKSTDTQYF. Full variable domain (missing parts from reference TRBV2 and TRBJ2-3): EPEVTQTPSHQVTQMGQEVILRCVPISNHLYFYWYRQILGQKVEFLVSFYNNEISEKSEIFDDQFSVERPDGSNFTLKIRSTKLEDSAMYFCASRLWGSGGKSTDTQYFGPGTRLTVL.

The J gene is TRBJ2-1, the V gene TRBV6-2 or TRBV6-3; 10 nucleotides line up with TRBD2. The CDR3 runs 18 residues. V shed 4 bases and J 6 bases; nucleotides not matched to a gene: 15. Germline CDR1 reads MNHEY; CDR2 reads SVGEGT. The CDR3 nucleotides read TGTGCCAGCAGTTTAATCGGGACTAGCGCTTTTTTAGGCAATGAGCAGTTCTTC. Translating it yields CASSLIGTSAFLGNEQFF.

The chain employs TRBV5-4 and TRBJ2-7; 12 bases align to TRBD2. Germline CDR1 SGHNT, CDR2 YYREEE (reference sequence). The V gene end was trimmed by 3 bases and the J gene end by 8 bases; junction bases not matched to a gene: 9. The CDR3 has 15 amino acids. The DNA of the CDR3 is TGTGCCAGCAGCTCCCTAGCGGGAGGGTACACTAAGCAGTACTTC. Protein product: CASSSLAGGYTKQYF.

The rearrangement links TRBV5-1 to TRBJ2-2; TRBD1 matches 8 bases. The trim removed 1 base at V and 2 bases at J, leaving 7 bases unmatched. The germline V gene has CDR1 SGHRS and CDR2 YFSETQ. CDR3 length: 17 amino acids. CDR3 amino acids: CASSLLAGQGNTGELFF. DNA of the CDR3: TGCGCCAGCAGCTTGCTAGCAGGACAGGGAAACACCGGGGAGCTGTTTTTT.

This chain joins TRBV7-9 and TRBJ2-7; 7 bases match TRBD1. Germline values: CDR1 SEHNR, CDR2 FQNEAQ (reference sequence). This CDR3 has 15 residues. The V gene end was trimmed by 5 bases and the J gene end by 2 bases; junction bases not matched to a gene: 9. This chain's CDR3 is CASSPAPGQAYEQYF. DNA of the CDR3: TGTGCCAGCAGCCCCGCCCCCGGACAGGCCTACGAGCAGTACTTC.

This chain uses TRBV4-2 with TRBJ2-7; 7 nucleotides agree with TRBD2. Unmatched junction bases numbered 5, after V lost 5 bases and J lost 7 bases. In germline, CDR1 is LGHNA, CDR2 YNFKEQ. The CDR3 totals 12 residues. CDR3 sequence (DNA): TGTGCCAGCAGCGGGAGGGGATCGGAGCAGTACTTC. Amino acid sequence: CASSGRGSEQYF.

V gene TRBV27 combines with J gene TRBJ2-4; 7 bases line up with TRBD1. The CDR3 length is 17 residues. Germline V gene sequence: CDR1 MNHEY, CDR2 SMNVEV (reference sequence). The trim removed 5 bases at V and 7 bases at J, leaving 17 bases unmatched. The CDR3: CASSLRTGWNNPNIQYF. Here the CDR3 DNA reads TGTGCCAGCAGTCTCCGGACAGGATGGAACAACCCGAACATTCAGTACTTC.

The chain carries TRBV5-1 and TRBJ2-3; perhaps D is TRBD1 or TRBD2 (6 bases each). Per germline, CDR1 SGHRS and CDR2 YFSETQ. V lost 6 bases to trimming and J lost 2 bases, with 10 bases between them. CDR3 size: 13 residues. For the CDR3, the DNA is TGCGCCAGCACAGGGGACTCCACAGATACGCAGTATTTT. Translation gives CASTGDSTDTQYF.

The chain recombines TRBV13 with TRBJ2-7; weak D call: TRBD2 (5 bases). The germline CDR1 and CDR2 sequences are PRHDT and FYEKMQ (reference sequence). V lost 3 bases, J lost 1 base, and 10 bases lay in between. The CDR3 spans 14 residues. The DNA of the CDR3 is TGTGCCAGCAGCTTTAGCGTGGGGTCCTACGAGCAGTACTTC. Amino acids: CASSFSVGSYEQYF.

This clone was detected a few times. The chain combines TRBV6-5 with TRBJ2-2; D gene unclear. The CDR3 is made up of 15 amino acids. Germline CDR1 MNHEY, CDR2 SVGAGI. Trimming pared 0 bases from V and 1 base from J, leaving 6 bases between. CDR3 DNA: TGTGCCAGCAGTTACTCTGGGGTGAACACCGGGGAGCTGTTTTTT. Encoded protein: CASSYSGVNTGELFF.

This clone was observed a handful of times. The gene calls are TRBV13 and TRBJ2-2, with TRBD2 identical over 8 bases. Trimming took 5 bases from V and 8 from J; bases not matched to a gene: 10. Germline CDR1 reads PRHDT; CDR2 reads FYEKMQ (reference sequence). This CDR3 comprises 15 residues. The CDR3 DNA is TGTGCCAGCAGCGCGGGACTAGGTCGGTTTGGGGAGCTGTTTTTT. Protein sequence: CASSAGLGRFGELFF.

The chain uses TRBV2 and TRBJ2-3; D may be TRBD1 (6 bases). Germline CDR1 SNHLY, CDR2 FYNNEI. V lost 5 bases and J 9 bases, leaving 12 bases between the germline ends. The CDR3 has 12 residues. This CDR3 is CASSRDNLTQYF. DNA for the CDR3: TGTGCCAGCAGTCGGGACAATCTAACGCAGTATTTT.

The CDR3 is CASTLEGQPQHF. The CDR3 DNA is TGTGCCAGCACTCTCGAAGGTCAGCCCCAGCATTTT. The chain joins TRBV12-3 or TRBV12-4 to TRBJ1-5; D is undetermined. V was cut by 7 bases and J by 6 bases, with 10 bases left in between. This CDR3 spans 12 amino acids.

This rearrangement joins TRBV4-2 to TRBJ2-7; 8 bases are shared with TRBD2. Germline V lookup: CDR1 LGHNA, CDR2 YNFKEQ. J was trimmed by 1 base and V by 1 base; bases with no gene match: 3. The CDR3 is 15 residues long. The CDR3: CASSQGSGTSYEQYF. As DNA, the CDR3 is TGTGCCAGCAGCCAAGGTAGCGGGACTTCCTACGAGCAGTACTTC.

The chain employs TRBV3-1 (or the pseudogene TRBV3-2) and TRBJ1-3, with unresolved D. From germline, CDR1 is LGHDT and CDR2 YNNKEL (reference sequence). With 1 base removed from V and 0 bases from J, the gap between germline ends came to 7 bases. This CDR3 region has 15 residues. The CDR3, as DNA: TGTGCCAGCAGCCAAGTTCGCTCCTCTGGAAACACCATATATTTT. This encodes CASSQVRSSGNTIYF.

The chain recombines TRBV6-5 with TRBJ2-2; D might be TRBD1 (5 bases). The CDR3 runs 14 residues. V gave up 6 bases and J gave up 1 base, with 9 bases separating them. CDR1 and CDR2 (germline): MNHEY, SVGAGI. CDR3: CASSFDRNTGELFF. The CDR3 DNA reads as TGTGCCAGCAGCTTTGACAGGAACACCGGGGAGCTGTTTTTT.

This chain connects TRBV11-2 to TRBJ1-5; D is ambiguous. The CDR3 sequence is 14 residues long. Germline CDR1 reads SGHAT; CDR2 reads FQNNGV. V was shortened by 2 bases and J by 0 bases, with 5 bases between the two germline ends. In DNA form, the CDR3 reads TGTGCCAGCAGCTTATCCGGTAGCAATCAGCCCCAGCATTTT. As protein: CASSLSGSNQPQHF.

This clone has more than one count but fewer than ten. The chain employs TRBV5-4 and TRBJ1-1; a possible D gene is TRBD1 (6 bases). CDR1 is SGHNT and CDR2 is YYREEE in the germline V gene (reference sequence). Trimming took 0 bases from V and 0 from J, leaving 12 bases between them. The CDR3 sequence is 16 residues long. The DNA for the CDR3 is TGTGCCAGCAGCTTGGAACAGGGTATAATGAACACTGAAGCTTTCTTT. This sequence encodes CASSLEQGIMNTEAFF.

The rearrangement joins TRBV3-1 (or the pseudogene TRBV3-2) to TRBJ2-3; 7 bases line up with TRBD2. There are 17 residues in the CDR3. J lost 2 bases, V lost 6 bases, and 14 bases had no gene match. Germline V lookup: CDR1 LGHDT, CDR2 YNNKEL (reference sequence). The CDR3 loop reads CASSQVSSSGHTDTQYF. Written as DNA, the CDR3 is TGTGCCAGCAGTCAGGTGTCGAGTAGCGGGCACACAGATACGCAGTATTTT.